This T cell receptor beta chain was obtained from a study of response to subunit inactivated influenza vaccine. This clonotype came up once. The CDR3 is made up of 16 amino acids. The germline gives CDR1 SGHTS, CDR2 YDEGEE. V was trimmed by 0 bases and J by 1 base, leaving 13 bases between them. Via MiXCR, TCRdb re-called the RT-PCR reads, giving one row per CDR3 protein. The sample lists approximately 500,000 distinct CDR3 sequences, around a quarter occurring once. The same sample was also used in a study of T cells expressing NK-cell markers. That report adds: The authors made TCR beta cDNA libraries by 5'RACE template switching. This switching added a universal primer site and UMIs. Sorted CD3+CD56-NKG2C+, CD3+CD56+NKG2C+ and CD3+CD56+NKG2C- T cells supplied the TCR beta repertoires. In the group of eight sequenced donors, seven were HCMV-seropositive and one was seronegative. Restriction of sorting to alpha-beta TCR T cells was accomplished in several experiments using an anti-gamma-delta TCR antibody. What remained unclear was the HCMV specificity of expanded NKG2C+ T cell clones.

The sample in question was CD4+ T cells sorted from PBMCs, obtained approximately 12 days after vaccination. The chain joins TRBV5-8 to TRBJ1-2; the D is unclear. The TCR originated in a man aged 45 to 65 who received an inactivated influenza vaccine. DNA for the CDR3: TGTGCCAGCAGCTTGGCTCTCGTTTTCAGTAACTATGGCTACACCTTC. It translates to CASSLALVFSNYGYTF.